This T cell receptor (beta chain) was retrieved from a study of OX40 agonist ivuxolimab in advanced cancers. Study context: Patients undergoing dose escalation presented with hepatocellular carcinoma, melanoma, renal cell or head and neck cancer.

Sequencing used immunoSEQ multiplex PCR; TCRdb keeps in-frame clones, though not all of them. The data contain about 31,000 clones, roughly 79% of them singletons. Study findings and constraints: Mean expanded clone counts were higher in CD8+ than CD4+ T cells.

Looked up from germline, CDR1 is SQVTM and CDR2 is ANQGSEA. This CDR3 region has 12 residues. V was clipped by 2 bases and J by 7 bases; unmatched bases: 3. Worth noting for this clone: The target antigen is unknown.

This specimen consisted of CD4+ or CD8+ T cells sorted from blood, obtained in a trial of the OX40 agonist ivuxolimab. The sequence came from an adult with an advanced solid tumor such as melanoma, head and neck, liver or kidney cancer. V and J are TRBV29-1 and TRBJ1-2; 8 bases align to TRBD1. DNA of the CDR3: TGCAGCGTTGAACAGGGGGCGTCTGGCTACACCTTC. Protein product: CSVEQGASGYTF.